The sequence of this T cell receptor (beta chain) was determined in a study of blood T cell repertoires in COVID-19. Germline V gene data show CDR1 as MNHEY and CDR2 as SVGEGT. The trim removed 7 bases at V and 0 bases at J, leaving 11 bases unmatched. The CDR3 covers 16 residues. In the source study's methods: Estimates of nucleated cell counts were drawn from the amplification of reference gene primers. Assay: immunoSEQ multiplex PCR; the TCRdb copy retains only in-frame clones and omits some. V, J and clone size were drawn from that table, and D and trimming were deduced from the DNA. Of some 48,000 clones in the sample, 75% to 95% were seen once.

The chain employs TRBV6-2 or TRBV6-3 and TRBJ2-7, with 8 bases fitting TRBD2. The origin of this receptor is a man in his 70s with acute or convalescent COVID-19. The specimen sequenced was peripheral blood. The CDR3 DNA sequence: TGTGCCAGCACCCCCCTTTCTAGCGGGTACTCCTACGAGCAGTACTTC. This translates into CASTPLSSGYSYEQYF.